The next 13 T cell receptor beta chains were all read from a single sample in a study of blood T cell repertoires in COVID-19. Clones were sequenced by immunoSEQ multiplex PCR, and TCRdb holds only the in-frame ones, with some missing. The top ten hold about 9% of the sample, which has fewer than 200,000 clones, 70% to 80% seen once. Sequencing used peripheral blood. The receptors were gathered from a woman aged 45 to 65 with active or convalescent COVID-19.

This chain connects TRBV5-3 to TRBJ2-5, with D maybe TRBD2 (6 bases). TRBV5-3 is an ORF; its function is uncertain. This CDR3 is built from 14 residues. V was shortened by 3 bases and J by 5 bases, with 14 bases between the two germline ends. The CDR3 is CARSSAGGTETQYF. The CDR3 nucleotides read TGTGCCAGAAGCTCCGCCGGAGGGACGGAGACCCAGTACTTC.

This clone has a handful of counts. The CDR3 protein is CATSRDGARNQPQHF. The CDR3 nucleotides read TGTGCCACCAGCAGAGATGGGGCCCGCAATCAGCCCCAGCATTTT. The genes are TRBV15 and TRBJ1-5; perhaps TRBD1 as D (5 bases). V lost 0 bases, J lost 2 bases, and 8 bases lay in between. This CDR3 region has 15 residues. Per germline, CDR1 LNHNV and CDR2 YYDKDF (reference sequence).

This sequence joins TRBV21-1 and TRBJ2-2; TRBD1, the D gene given by the table, was not confirmed from the DNA. TRBV21-1 represents a pseudogene. The CDR3 runs 13 residues. This chain's CDR3 is CASSNRRGGELFF. Written as DNA, the CDR3 is TGTGCCAGCAGCAATAGAAGGGGCGGGGAGCTGTTTTTT.

This chain connects TRBV2 to TRBJ1-5; possible D gene TRBD1, 5 bases. The CDR3 loop spans 13 amino acids. Germline V gives CDR1 SNHLY, CDR2 FYNNEI. With 6 bases removed from V and 8 bases from J, the gap between germline ends came to 14 bases. Here the CDR3 DNA reads TGTGCCAGCAGCGTGGGGGGGTTGAAGCCCCAGCATTTT. Its protein product is CASSVGGLKPQHF. Full variable domain (rest looked up from reference TRBV2 and TRBJ1-5): EPEVTQTPSHQVTQMGQEVILRCVPISNHLYFYWYRQILGQKVEFLVSFYNNEISEKSEIFDDQFSVERPDGSNFTLKIRSTKLEDSAMYFCASSVGGLKPQHFGDGTRLSIL.

The rearrangement joins TRBV30 to TRBJ1-5; TRBD1 matches at 10 bases. Germline lookup yields CDR1 GTSNPN and CDR2 SVGIG (reference sequence). V was clipped by 1 base and J by 7 bases; unmatched bases: 10. This CDR3 comprises 16 residues. The CDR3 is CAWSEGTGAQGQPQHF. DNA of the CDR3: TGTGCCTGGAGTGAGGGGACAGGGGCGCAGGGCCAGCCCCAGCATTTT.

The chain has TRBV18 and TRBJ1-2; perhaps TRBD1 as D (5 bases). V lost 6 bases and J lost 8, with 22 bases in between. Germline assignment: CDR1 KGHSH and CDR2 LQKENI. The CDR3 contains 15 residues. CDR3 nucleotides: TGTGCCAGCTCGAATCCGGCCAGGGCCCGCGACGGCTACACCTTC. This gives the protein CASSNPARARDGYTF.

J is TRBJ2-6 and V is TRBV7-2; 7 nucleotides agree with TRBD1. J was trimmed by 0 bases and V by 3 bases; bases with no gene match: 8. CDR3 size: 18 residues. Germline CDR1 SGHTA, CDR2 FQGNSA. DNA of the CDR3: TGTGCCAGCAGCTTGACTGGGGGACAGCTCTCTGGGGCCAACGTCCTGACTTTC. Protein sequence: CASSLTGGQLSGANVLTF.

The V and J genes are TRBV4-3 and TRBJ2-7, with 11 nucleotides matching TRBD2. The CDR3 covers 17 residues. Germline V gene sequence: CDR1 LGHNA, CDR2 YSLEER. Trimming cost V 0 bases and J 4 bases; bases outside gene matches: 8. In nucleotides, the CDR3 is TGCGCCAGCAGCCAAGATTGGGGTAGCGGGGGGGCGTACGAGCAGTACTTC. Protein product: CASSQDWGSGGAYEQYF.

The gene calls are TRBV2 and TRBJ2-7; TRBD1 matches at 7 bases. Germline assignment: CDR1 SNHLY and CDR2 FYNNEI. There are 12 residues in the CDR3. CDR3 protein: CVIGGTSYEQYF. The DNA for the CDR3 is TGTGTCATAGGGGGCACCTCGTACGAGCAGTACTTC. The variable domain in full, with the rest retrieved from reference TRBV2 and TRBJ2-7, is EPEVTQTPSHQVTQMGQEVILRCVPISNHLYFYWYRQILGQKVEFLVSFYNNEISEKSEIFDDQFSVERPDGSNFTLKIRSTKLEDSAMYFCVIGGTSYEQYFGPGTRLTVT.

The V call is TRBV7-9, the J call TRBJ1-1, with TRBD1 identical over 7 bases. J gave up 4 bases and V 3 bases, and 8 bases lay outside the gene matches. This CDR3 spans 15 amino acids. Germline values: CDR1 SEHNR, CDR2 FQNEAQ (reference sequence). CDR3 in amino acids: CASSFQTGTGTEAFF. The CDR3 bases are TGTGCCAGCAGCTTCCAGACAGGGACGGGCACTGAAGCTTTCTTT.

The rearrangement links TRBV3-1 (or the pseudogene TRBV3-2) to TRBJ2-2, with 12 nucleotides matching TRBD2. Trimming took 1 base from V and 5 from J; bases not matched to a gene: 11. The length of the CDR3 is 19 residues. Germline CDR1 and CDR2: LGHDT and YNNKEL (reference sequence). The CDR3 sequence: CASSQGRIPGTSGTGELFF. DNA of the CDR3: TGTGCCAGCAGCCAAGGTCGTATTCCGGGGACTAGCGGGACCGGGGAGCTGTTTTTT.

This clone was detected many times. The chain recombines TRBV15 with TRBJ1-1; D not resolved. Germline-derived CDR1 and CDR2 are LNHNV and YYDKDF (reference sequence). The CDR3 contains 13 residues. The germline V and J ends were trimmed by 0 bases and 2 bases, with 4 bases remaining between them. The CDR3 coding sequence is TGTGCCACCAGCAGAGATTTAAACACTGAAGCTTTCTTT. Translating gives CATSRDLNTEAFF.

The chain has TRBV9 and TRBJ2-7; TRBD2 matches 13 bases. CDR3 length equals 18 residues. V dropped 4 bases and J dropped 6; count of bases not matched to a gene: 16. Looked up from germline, CDR1 is SGDLS and CDR2 is YYNGEE. The CDR3 is CASSPIGLAGDFRGEQYF. The CDR3 coding sequence is TGTGCCAGCAGCCCAATCGGACTAGCGGGAGATTTCCGTGGCGAGCAGTACTTC.